One sample yielded the 7 T cell receptor beta chains listed below, sequenced in a study of blood T cell repertoires in COVID-19. Measured with immunoSEQ multiplex PCR; TCRdb has only the in-frame clones, and not every one. Found here are approximately 29,000 clones, approximately 83% of them singletons; the top ten hold 17%. Sequencing used peripheral blood. The receptor set was obtained from a woman aged 55-70 years with active COVID-19.

The J gene is TRBJ1-1, the V gene TRBV6-2 or TRBV6-3; 9 bases map to TRBD1. V lost 4 bases to trimming and J lost 8 bases; unmatched junction nucleotides: 20. The CDR3 is 18 amino acids. Germline CDR1 reads MNHEY; CDR2 reads SVGEGT. In nucleotides, the CDR3 is TGTGCCAGCAGTTCGACCCTTTGGGACAGGGACCGACGCCTAGAAGCTTTCTTT. Residues: CASSSTLWDRDRRLEAFF.

The rearrangement joins TRBV5-5 to TRBJ2-1; D unresolved. With 3 bases removed from V and 4 bases from J, the gap between germline ends came to 11 bases. CDR1 and CDR2 (germline): SGHKS, YYEKEE (reference sequence). The CDR3 consists of 14 residues. The CDR3 protein is CASSSLRVYNEQFF. The CDR3 nucleotides are TGTGCCAGCAGCTCCTTAAGAGTTTACAATGAGCAGTTCTTC.

V and J are TRBV19 and TRBJ2-2, with a weak D call TRBD2 (6 bases). CDR1 LNHDA and CDR2 SQIVND come from the germline V gene (reference sequence). CDR3 length: 14 amino acids. V was pared by 5 bases and J by 4 bases, with 11 bases between. For the CDR3, the DNA is TGTGCCAGTAGTGCGACTAGTGCCACCGGGGAGCTGTTTTTT. It translates to CASSATSATGELFF.

The gene calls are TRBV18 and TRBJ1-4; D uncertain. V was pared by 6 bases and J by 3 bases, with 14 bases between. The germline V gene encodes CDR1 KGHSH and CDR2 LQKENI. CDR3 length: 15 amino acids. The CDR3 DNA sequence: TGTGCCAGCTCCCTTCGACTTGCTGCTAATGAAAAACTGTTTTTT. Translated: CASSLRLAANEKLFF. The whole variable domain, remainder taken from reference TRBV18 and TRBJ1-4, is NAGVMQNPRHLVRRRGQEARLRCSPMKGHSHVYWYRQLPEEGLKFMVYLQKENIIDESGMPKERFSAEFPKEGPSILRIQQVVRGDSAAYFCASSLRLAANEKLFFGSGTQLSVL.

This clone was observed a few times. This sequence joins TRBV18 and TRBJ1-2, with D tentatively TRBD1 (5 bases). This CDR3 contains 17 residues. V shed 3 bases and J shed 0 bases, with 17 bases lying between them. Germline V lookup: CDR1 KGHSH, CDR2 LQKENI. The CDR3: CASSPDEVGQTNYGYTF. The CDR3 DNA is TGTGCCAGCTCACCGGATGAAGTGGGGCAAACTAACTATGGCTACACCTTC.

This sequence joins TRBV9 and TRBJ2-2; possible D gene TRBD1, 5 bases. Trimming removed 4 bases from V and 5 bases from J, with 9 bases in between. The germline CDR1 and CDR2 sequences are SGDLS and YYNGEE. The CDR3 is made up of 13 amino acids. The CDR3 region has the DNA TGTGCCAGCAGCCCGACAGTGACCGGGGAGCTGTTTTTT. Residues: CASSPTVTGELFF.

The rearrangement uses TRBV3-1 (or the pseudogene TRBV3-2) and TRBJ2-2, with TRBD2 identical over 7 bases. V shed 11 bases, J shed 0 bases, and the junction held 27 bases outside the gene matches. Looked up from germline, CDR1 is LGHDT and CDR2 is YNNKEL (reference sequence). The CDR3 covers 21 residues. The CDR3 DNA is TGTGCCCACAAAGAGAGGGGTCGCCGGGAGAGCGGGATTACGAACACCGGGGAGCTGTTTTTT. This sequence encodes CAHKERGRRESGITNTGELFF.